The source of this T cell receptor beta chain is a study of T cells in Graves' hyperthyroidism and ophthalmopathy. Overall study results and limits: It was a median approximately six months before onset that the model predicted ophthalmopathy. In the blood, most expanded thyroid clonotypes above 0.001 appeared as well.

This clonotype has more than one count but fewer than ten. Antigen unknown. Authors of the study amplified TCR beta CDR3 regions from RNA transcripts. When the TCR CDR3 underwent first-round RT-PCR, the HTBI primer set was used. TCRdb re-analysed the multiplex PCR reads in MiXCR, keeping a single row per CDR3 protein. The sample carries about 380,000 distinct CDR3 sequences, about 18% recorded once. Trimming stripped 4 bases from V and 4 bases from J, with 9 bases between. Germline V CDR1 and CDR2: LNHNV, YYDKDF (reference sequence). CDR3 length equals 13 residues. The V and J genes are TRBV15 and TRBJ2-3; D is unresolved. The sample comprised blood. The TCR comes from a man in his late teens or twenties with Graves' ophthalmopathy. Here the CDR3 reads CATSKERADTQYF. The CDR3 nucleotides are TGTGCCACCAGCAAAGAGCGAGCAGATACGCAGTATTTT. Full variable domain (rest looked up from reference TRBV15 and TRBJ2-3): DAMVIQNPRYQVTQFGKPVTLSCSQTLNHNVMYWYQQKSSQAPKLLFHYYDKDFNNEADTPDNFQSRRPNTSFCFLDIRSPGLGDTAMYLCATSKERADTQYFGPGTRLTVL.